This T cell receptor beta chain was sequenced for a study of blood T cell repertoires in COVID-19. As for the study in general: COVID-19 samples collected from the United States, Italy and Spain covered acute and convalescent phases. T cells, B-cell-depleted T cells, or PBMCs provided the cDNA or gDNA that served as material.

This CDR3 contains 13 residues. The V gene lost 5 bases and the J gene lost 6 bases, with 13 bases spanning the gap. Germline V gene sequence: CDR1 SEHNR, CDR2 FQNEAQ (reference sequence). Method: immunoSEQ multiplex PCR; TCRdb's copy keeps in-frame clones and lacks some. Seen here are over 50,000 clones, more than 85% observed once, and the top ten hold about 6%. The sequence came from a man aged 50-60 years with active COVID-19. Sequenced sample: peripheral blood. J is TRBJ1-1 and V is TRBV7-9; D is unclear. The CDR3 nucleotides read TGTGCCAGCAGCCCCATTCGGTTATCTGAAGCTTTCTTT. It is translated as CASSPIRLSEAFF.